This T cell receptor (beta chain) emerged from a study of shared clonotypes between healthy human individuals. V was clipped by 3 bases and J by 3 bases, with 11 bases between them. Germline assignment: CDR1 SGHAT and CDR2 FQNNGV. The CDR3 has 14 residues. Measured with immunoSEQ multiplex PCR; TCRdb has only the in-frame clones, and not every one. The table includes around 2,000,000 clones, approximately 94% detected once. Study observations and caveats: Estimated richness was generally greater in naive than memory subsets. When naive CD4 clonotypes were compared across a handful of donors, approximately 5% were shared. Only blood samples were collected, and tissue repertoires likely differ.

As for this clone: Its target is unknown.

Naive CD8 cells lacked CD45RO and underwent positive selection for CCR7, leaving out terminally differentiated effector memory CD45RA+ cells. Source material: naive CD8+ T cells sorted from blood. The chain couples TRBV11-2 to TRBJ2-5; D tentatively reads TRBD1 or TRBD2 (5 bases each). The TCR sequence derives from a man aged 18 to 35 in good health. The CDR3 spells CASSFWQGEETQYF. The CDR3 nucleotides read TGTGCCAGCAGCTTTTGGCAGGGAGAAGAGACCCAGTACTTC.